This record looks at one TCR beta chain sequence and its context. This clonotype was seen only a few times. This clone's antigen is unknown. The record has no base qualities; no much larger clone is one base away. Moderately to severely active disease, a Clinical Activity Score of at least 3, a NOSPECS grade of at least 4, and a duration under 3 months were present in ophthalmopathy patients. Patients with uncontrolled infections, other autoimmune diseases, pregnancy or lactation were excluded. Diagnoses were established on the basis of clinical symptoms, serum thyroxine and TRAb, thyroid ultrasound, and orbital computed tomography. Ficoll-Paque density gradient centrifugation was used to isolate PBMCs from 8 to 10 ml of fresh peripheral blood. Total RNA was extracted using Trizol reagent, and RNA quality was assessed on an Agilent 2100 Bioanalyzer. The germline V and J ends show losses of 6 bases and 2 bases respectively, and no gene match explains 6 bases of the junction. Taken from cysteine to phenylalanine, the CDR3 has 14 residues. Left in the record is the CDR3 DNA by itself, 42 bases read in frame from the first base. From the germline V gene, CDR1 is SQVTM and CDR2 is ANQGSEA.

The TCR beta CDR3 regions were amplified from the RNA transcripts. The first round of RT-PCR for the TCR CDR3 was performed with the HTBI primer set and the Qiagen OneStep RT-PCR kit. The libraries were constructed in a second round of multiplex PCR and then size-selected and purified. Libraries were sequenced paired-end with 100 bp reads on an Illumina HiSeq2000. Regarding the original processing steps: SOAPnuke was used to process the raw data, with reads discarded if the reads contained adapters or uncalled bases, had a mean Phred below 15, or lacked an exact constant-primer or identifier match. High-quality paired reads were merged with COPE v1.2.5, and unique nucleotide sequences were defined as clonotypes. MiTCR v1.1 was used to align clonotypes to the IMGT TRBV, TRBD and TRBJ reference segments. The analysis was restricted to V-J combinations with a frequency above 0.0001, which together covered around 99% of the repertoires. The TCS score was defined as the ratio of F50 (clonal expansion) to E x V (chaos), calculated using BLOSUM62-based TCRdist between CDR3 peptides within each V-J. Welch's t-statistics and random forest reduced 500 to 650 V-J features to about 12, which were used in a naive Bayes classifier (R e1071). TCRdb handled the public reads itself, with Q25 trimming in fastp and clone calling in MiXCR, and kept productive beta chains. Rows are unified per CDR3 protein, each entry keeping the most common DNA and genes. The V and J calls here are based on TCRdb, not the publication. For this sample the table gives hundreds of thousands of distinct CDR3 sequences, of which about 20% were detected only once. Clones ranked in the top ten supply 50% to 75% of the sample.

The record originates from a study of T cells in Graves' hyperthyroidism and ophthalmopathy (dated by TCRdb to about 2019). General notes on the study: Peripheral blood was sampled at the time of initial diagnosis, prior to any treatment. TCR Vbeta CDR3 sequencing of 130 to 150 peripheral blood samples (43 ophthalmopathy, 75 to 80 hyperthyroidism and roughly 17 progressor patients) is reported in the paper. Once sampling was done, hyperthyroidism patients were given methimazole at a starting dose of 30 mg daily, whereas ophthalmopathy patients were given high-dose intravenous methylprednisolone. Whether ophthalmopathy could be predicted prospectively was tested in an independent validation cohort made up of under 20 hyperthyroidism patients plus 17 patients who later progressed to ophthalmopathy. The 95 to 100 discovery patients were randomly split 7:3 into training and test sets. In addition, the study compared T-cell repertoires in thyroid tissue and in blood from roughly 6 Graves' hyperthyroidism patients. To identify distinguishing TCR V-J signatures, a discovery cohort of 95 to 100 patients was used, comprising under 45 with Graves' ophthalmopathy and around 57 with stable Graves' hyperthyroidism. Findings and caveats that apply to the study as a whole: In cross-validation, a model built on a 13 V-J signature told ophthalmopathy apart from stable hyperthyroidism with 87.88% sensitivity and roughly 83% specificity, and in testing the same model reached 80%/75%. Most expanded thyroid clonotypes (frequency above 0.001) were also detected in blood, suggesting blood repertoires may reflect thyroid immune responses. In validation, progression to ophthalmopathy was predicted by the model with more than 65% sensitivity and 72% to 85% specificity, a median of 6.5 months before onset. Sample size was not statistically predetermined, and blinding of investigators to group allocation was not performed.

The V and J segments used are TRBV29-1 and TRBJ2-2; 7 bases in the junction line up with TRBD2. This receptor was identified in a man aged 30 to 45 with Graves' ophthalmopathy. Sequenced input: blood. The CDR3 here reads CSVSSGLNTGELFF. Here is the DNA: TGCAGCGTGAGTAGCGGGCTCAACACCGGGGAGCTGTTTTTT.